This T cell receptor (beta chain) was captured by sequencing in a study of shared clonotypes between healthy human individuals. In the study overall: Serving as donors were two women and three men, whose ages spanned 18 to 49.

Whole-study findings and limits: Some naive CD4 clonotypes, 4% to 6%, turned up in common across several donors. Some clonotypes were shared by all four sorted-subset donors, while others were not shared. The non-shared ones had lower generation probabilities than the shared ones.

Only one count was recorded for this clone. Its target is not known. Adult donors, all healthy and HIV-negative, had no recent acute infections or vaccinations. Using immunoSEQ multiplex PCR, the repertoire was profiled, and TCRdb retains in-frame clones only, with some absent. Among 2 million to 2.5 million clones listed, 93% were seen once. Sequenced: naive CD4+ T cells from PBMCs. This sample's subset: CD45RA+ positively selected. The receptor comes from a man aged 18 to 30 in good health. Some clones in this sample may be carry-over from other donors' samples.

Written as DNA, the CDR3 is TGTGCCAGCAGCTTAATCGGGGGACAGCTTCACACCGGGGAGCTGTTTTTT. This sequence encodes CASSLIGGQLHTGELFF. The chain couples TRBV7-2 to TRBJ2-2, with a weak D call TRBD1 (7 bases). V was shortened by 2 bases and J by 3 bases, with 16 bases between the two germline ends. CDR1 is SGHTA and CDR2 is FQGNSA in the germline V gene. This CDR3 is built from 17 residues.